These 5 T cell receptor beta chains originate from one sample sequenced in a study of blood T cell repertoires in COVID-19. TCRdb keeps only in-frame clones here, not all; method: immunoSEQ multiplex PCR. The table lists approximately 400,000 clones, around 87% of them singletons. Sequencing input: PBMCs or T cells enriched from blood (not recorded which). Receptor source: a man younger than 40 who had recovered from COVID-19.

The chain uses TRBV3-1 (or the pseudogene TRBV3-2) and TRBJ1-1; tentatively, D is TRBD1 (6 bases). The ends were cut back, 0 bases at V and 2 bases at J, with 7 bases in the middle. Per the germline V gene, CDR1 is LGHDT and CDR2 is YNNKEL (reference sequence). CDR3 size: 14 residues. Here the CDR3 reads CASSQEGGNTEAFF. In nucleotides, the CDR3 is TGTGCCAGCAGCCAAGAAGGGGGTAACACTGAAGCTTTCTTT.

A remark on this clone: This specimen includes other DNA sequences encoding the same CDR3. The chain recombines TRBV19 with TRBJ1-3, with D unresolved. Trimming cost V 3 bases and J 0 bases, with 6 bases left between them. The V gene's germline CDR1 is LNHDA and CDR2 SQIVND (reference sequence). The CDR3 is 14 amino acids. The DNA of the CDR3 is TGTGCCAGTAGTATTAGCAGCTCTGGAAACACCATATATTTT. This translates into CASSISSSGNTIYF. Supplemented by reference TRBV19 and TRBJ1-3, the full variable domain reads DGGITQSPKYLFRKEGQNVTLSCEQNLNHDAMYWYRQDPGQGLRLIYYSQIVNDFQKGDIAEGYSVSREKKESFPLTVTSAQKNPTAFYLCASSISSSGNTIYFGEGSWLTVV.

Here the CDR3 DNA reads TGCGCCAGCAGTGAGTCGGCCAGGGGGCTGGACGAGCAGTACTTC. Its protein product is CASSESARGLDEQYF. V and J are TRBV10-1 and TRBJ2-7; 8 bases align to TRBD1. The junction had 6 bases not matched to a gene; V was cut back by 0 bases and J by 5 bases. The V gene's germline CDR1 is WNHNN and CDR2 SYGVQD (reference sequence). The CDR3 has 15 amino acids.

CDR3 bases: TGTGCCAGCAGTTTATACGGGGACAATGAGCAGTTCTTC. Its translation: CASSLYGDNEQFF. The V gene is TRBV27, the J gene TRBJ2-1, with TRBD2 as a possible D gene (5 bases). Germline loops: CDR1 MNHEY, CDR2 SMNVEV (reference sequence). Trimming took off 1 base at V and 5 bases at J, with 6 bases between the two ends. The CDR3 is 13 amino acids.

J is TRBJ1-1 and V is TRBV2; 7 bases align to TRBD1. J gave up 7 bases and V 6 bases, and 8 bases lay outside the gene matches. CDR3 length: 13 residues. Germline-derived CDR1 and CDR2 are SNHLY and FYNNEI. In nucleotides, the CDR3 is TGTGCCAGCAGCGAGGTGAGGGGGCTTGAAGCTTTCTTT. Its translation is CASSEVRGLEAFF.